This T cell receptor beta chain was retrieved from a study of T cells after yellow fever vaccination. Study-wide context: SMART-Seq v4 Ultra Low Input served to prepare low-cell-number fractions.

They built TCR cDNA with 5'RACE template switching, a step that put in a universal primer site and UMIs. TCRdb reprocessed the 5' RACE reads via MiXCR and lists one record per CDR3 protein. The sample holds around 340,000 distinct CDR3 sequences, about 12% seen once. Comment on this clonotype: Its antigen is unidentified.

Study-wide results and limits: Bulk-population clonotypes that are abundant could appear as contaminants in FACS-sorted repertoires. Though it reached lower strength, the secondary response hit its peak faster, day 5 versus 15.

The CDR3 loop spans 14 amino acids. V gave up 3 bases and J gave up 4 bases, with 11 bases separating them. Germline values: CDR1 SGHRS, CDR2 YFSETQ. The specimen comprised CD4+ T cells sorted from PBMCs, sampled 15 days after the yellow fever booster vaccination. This chain links TRBV5-1 with TRBJ2-1; D tentatively reads TRBD1 or TRBD2 (5 bases each). The TCR was taken from a man between 18 and 35 years old who received the YFV17D yellow fever vaccine. The CDR3 reads CASSSGTEYNEQFF. The CDR3 bases are TGCGCCAGCAGCTCAGGGACGGAATACAATGAGCAGTTCTTC.